These T cell receptor beta chains were read from a single sample in a study of blood T cell repertoires in COVID-19. Sequencing used immunoSEQ multiplex PCR; TCRdb keeps in-frame clones, though not all of them. The sample has approximately 140,000 clones, roughly 90% seen once. Sequenced: PBMCs or T cells enriched from blood (not recorded which). These receptors originate from a woman aged 45-60 years who had recovered from COVID-19. The CDR3 runs from the conserved cysteine through the conserved F or W. The D gene is left open where the match is weak. Clone size is given for some rows only: seen once, a few or many times, or a class if the clone is expanded.

D	V	J	size	DNA	CDR3
.	TRBV6-5	TRBJ1-1	.	TGTGCCAGCAGTTCAGACGAAGAGACAGACACTGAAGCTTTCTTT	CASSSDEETDTEAFF
.	TRBV7-2	TRBJ1-2	.	TGTGCCAGCAGCTTAAGCACGCAGGGTAATGGCTACACCTTC	CASSLSTQGNGYTF
TRBD1	TRBV20-1	TRBJ1-2	.	TGCAGTGCTAGTGGGGACCTGGACAGGGGAATTAGGGGCTACACCTTC	CSASGDLDRGIRGYTF
TRBD1	TRBV7-8	TRBJ1-2	once	TGTGCCAGCGACAGGGACAGGGCCATCTATGGCTACACCTTC	CASDRDRAIYGYTF
.	TRBV7-2	TRBJ1-5	few	TGTGCCAGCAGCTTAGAGGAGTATCAGCCCCAGCATTTT	CASSLEEYQPQHF
.	TRBV19	TRBJ1-2	.	TGTGCCAGTAGTACCCCCCTGGAGAACTATGGCTACACCTTC	CASSTPLENYGYTF
TRBD2	TRBV27	TRBJ2-1	once	TGTGCCAGCAGGCGGGGGTTGTACAATGAGCAGTTCTTC	CASRRGLYNEQFF
.	TRBV28	TRBJ2-7	.	TGTGCCAGCAGTCCCGATCCTAACTCCTACGAGCAGTACTTC	CASSPDPNSYEQYF
.	TRBV5-6	TRBJ2-7	.	TGTGCCAGCAGCGCGGACTCCTACGAGCAGTACTTC	CASSADSYEQYF
.	TRBV3-1/TRBV3-2	TRBJ1-2	once	TGTGCCAGCAGCCAAGCGATCCGGGATGGCTACACCTTC	CASSQAIRDGYTF
TRBD1	TRBV19	TRBJ1-2	.	TGTGCCAGTAGTATATATACCGGGACAGAGAACTATGGCTACACCTTC	CASSIYTGTENYGYTF
TRBD1	TRBV7-9	TRBJ2-7	.	TGTGCCAGCAGCTTCCTCCCGAGGACAGGGACATACGAGCAGTACTTC	CASSFLPRTGTYEQYF
.	TRBV5-6	TRBJ2-7	.	TGTGCCAGCAGCGTGGGAGCTCCCTACGAGCAGTACTTC	CASSVGAPYEQYF
TRBD1	TRBV3-1/TRBV3-2	TRBJ1-2	.	TGTGCCAGCAGCTCCGGACAGGGAACAAATGGCTACACCTTC	CASSSGQGTNGYTF
TRBD1	TRBV7-9	TRBJ1-5	.	TGTGCCAGCAGCTCTGGGGACAGGGCTCAGCCCCAGCATTTT	CASSSGDRAQPQHF
TRBD2	TRBV4-1	TRBJ2-2	.	TGCGCCAGCAGCCAAGTTGGGGGAGCGGGGGCCACGAACACCGGGGAGCTGTTTTTT	CASSQVGGAGATNTGELFF
.	TRBV30	TRBJ2-7	.	TGTGCCTGGAGTGATCGACAGAGCATTTTAAACGAGCAGTACTTC	CAWSDRQSILNEQYF
TRBD1	TRBV9	TRBJ2-7	.	TGTGCCAGCAGCGTAGGAGCATCGGACAGGGGGCGTTACGAGCAGTACTTC	CASSVGASDRGRYEQYF
.	TRBV19	TRBJ2-2	.	TGTGCCACCCAACTCCTTCAGGGCCGCAAGGGTTCGAGCACCGGGGAGCTGTTTTTT	CATQLLQGRKGSSTGELFF
.	TRBV7-2	TRBJ2-3	once	TGTGCCAGCAGCTTAGCGGGCAGGGTCACAGATACGCAGTATTTT	CASSLAGRVTDTQYF
.	TRBV24-1	TRBJ2-2	.	TGTGCCACCAGTGATTTGGTAGCCGGGGAGCTGTTTTTT	CATSDLVAGELFF
.	TRBV19	TRBJ2-3	.	TGTGCCAGTAGTATAGGGGCAGTCACAGATACGCAGTATTTT	CASSIGAVTDTQYF
TRBD1	TRBV7-9	TRBJ1-4	.	TGTGCCAGCAGCATCAGGGGGGCAACTAATGAAAAACTGTTTTTT	CASSIRGATNEKLFF
TRBD1	TRBV10-3	TRBJ2-7	.	TGTGCCATCAGTGAGTCAGGGGGACAGCTCTACGAGCAGTACTTC	CAISESGGQLYEQYF
TRBD1	TRBV27	TRBJ2-7	.	TGTGCCAGCAGTTCAAACGCCGGGACAGGGATCTTCGAGCAGTACTTC	CASSSNAGTGIFEQYF
.	TRBV25-1	TRBJ2-3	few	TGTGCCAGCAGTGAAAGAAGGGGTGTTCCAGGTACGCAGTATTTT	CASSERRGVPGTQYF
.	TRBV9	TRBJ1-4	.	TGTGCCAGCAGCGTAGCGGAGGCCGGCAGGGGTGGGGAAAAACTGTTTTTT	CASSVAEAGRGGEKLFF
TRBD1	TRBV12-3/TRBV12-4	TRBJ2-7	few	TGTGCCAGCAGAACAGGGGAATCCTACGAGCAGTACTTC	CASRTGESYEQYF
.	TRBV9	TRBJ1-2	.	TGTGCCAGCAGCGACAGGGTTCTAAACTATGGCTACACCTTC	CASSDRVLNYGYTF
TRBD1	TRBV7-9	TRBJ1-6	few	TGTGCCAGCAGCTCGGGACAGGGGACTTCACCCCTCCACTTT	CASSSGQGTSPLHF
.	TRBV5-1	TRBJ2-7	.	TGCGCCAGCAGTAACGGTGGTTTAAACGAGCAGTACTTC	CASSNGGLNEQYF
.	TRBV5-1	TRBJ2-7	.	TGCGCCAGCAGCTTGGCCGCTAGCTACGAGCAGTACTTC	CASSLAASYEQYF
TRBD1	TRBV6-5	TRBJ2-3	once	TGTGCCAGCAGGCGACAGGGGGTCAGCACAGATACGCAGTATTTT	CASRRQGVSTDTQYF
TRBD1	TRBV7-9	TRBJ2-3	.	TGTGCCAGCAGCTTGGCCCGGGACAGGGCAACAGATACGCAGTATTTT	CASSLARDRATDTQYF
.	TRBV5-4	TRBJ1-1	.	TGTGCCAGCAGCTTCGAGGGAGTGAACACTGAAGCTTTCTTT	CASSFEGVNTEAFF
.	TRBV7-9	TRBJ1-3	few	TGTGCCAGCAGCCCCGCAGGCAGCTTCCCCGGAAACACCATATATTTT	CASSPAGSFPGNTIYF
.	TRBV6-2/TRBV6-3	TRBJ1-2	.	TGTGCCAGCAGTATACCGGGATCCTCTATACCCCACACCTTC	CASSIPGSSIPHTF